A selection of T cell receptor beta chains follows, all from one sample in a study of cytomegalovirus exposure and HLA in healthy donors. Measured with immunoSEQ multiplex PCR; TCRdb has only the in-frame clones, and not every one. This table holds 210,000 or so clones, around four fifths found once. The sample was PBMCs. The receptors come from a woman aged 40 to 55 in good health and CMV-seronegative. CDR3s include the opening cysteine and the closing phenylalanine or tryptophan. A clone size is listed for some rows: how often the clone was seen (once, few, many), or a class if it is expanded.

clone size,V gene,CDR3 length,CDR3 protein
.,TRBV9,15,CASSAGTGGAYEQYF
.,TRBV5-1,16,CASSLAPSGAKETQYF
.,TRBV7-2,13,CASSFNRGETQYF
.,TRBV7-8,14,CASSLGTGATEAFF
.,TRBV6-6,14,CASVGQATLSEAFF
.,TRBV9,13,CASSVTQGATQYF
.,TRBV4-2,19,CASSQDPLAGGHSTDTQYF
.,TRBV28,14,CASSLSRAGYEQYF
.,TRBV19,13,CASSIDLVGELFF
.,TRBV11-1,15,CASSGQTGGLTEAFF
few,TRBV19,16,CASSMRGPSGANVLTF
few,TRBV7-2,16,CASSPGEGLAKNIQYF
.,TRBV28,12,CASSLFTGMAFF
.,TRBV18,14,CASSPDTGDQPQHF
.,TRBV7-3,13,CASSLGPGGTQYF
.,TRBV7-9,13,CASGRGVNTEAFF
.,TRBV30,13,CAWSRATGYGYTF
.,TRBV6-6,15,CASSLIQGSYDEQYF
.,TRBV25-1,14,CASSLAGVEETQYF
.,TRBV5-4,15,CASTLGPTGTDTQYF
.,TRBV4-1,14,CASKPWGDSDTQYF
.,TRBV5-1,15,CASSLLDRGSYEQYF
.,TRBV6-6,15,CASSYDRFFNQPQHF
.,TRBV28,12,CASSSISYGYTF
few,TRBV6-1,16,CASSGQGETSGYGYTF
.,TRBV4-1,14,CASSLQGEGQPQHF
.,TRBV7-2,14,CASSSGTWNTEAFF
.,TRBV7-9,15,CASSGDSVGSYGYTF
once,TRBV28,16,CASSFSSGGTQETQYF
few,TRBV19,11,CASSTTGQAFF
.,TRBV7-2,15,CASSLRGPGTDTQYF